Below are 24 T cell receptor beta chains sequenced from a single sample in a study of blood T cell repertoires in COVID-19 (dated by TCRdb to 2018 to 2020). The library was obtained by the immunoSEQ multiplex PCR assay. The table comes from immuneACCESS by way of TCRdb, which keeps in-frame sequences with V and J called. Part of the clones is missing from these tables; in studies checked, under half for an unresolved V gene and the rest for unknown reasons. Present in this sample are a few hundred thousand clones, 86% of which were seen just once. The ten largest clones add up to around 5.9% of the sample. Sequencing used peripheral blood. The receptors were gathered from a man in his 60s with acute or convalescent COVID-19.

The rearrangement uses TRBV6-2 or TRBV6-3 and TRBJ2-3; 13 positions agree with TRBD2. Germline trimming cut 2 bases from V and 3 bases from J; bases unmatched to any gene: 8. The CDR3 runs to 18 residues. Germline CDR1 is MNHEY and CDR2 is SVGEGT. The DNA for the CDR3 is TGTGCCAGCAGTTACCAATGGACTAGCGGGAGTCTGACAGATACGCAGTATTTT. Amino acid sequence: CASSYQWTSGSLTDTQYF.

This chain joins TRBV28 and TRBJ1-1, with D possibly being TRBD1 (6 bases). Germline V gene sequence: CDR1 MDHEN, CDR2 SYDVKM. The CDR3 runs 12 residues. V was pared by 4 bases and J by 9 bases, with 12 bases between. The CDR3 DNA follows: TGTGCCAGCAGTTCGACGACAGGCCAAGCTTTCTTT. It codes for CASSSTTGQAFF.

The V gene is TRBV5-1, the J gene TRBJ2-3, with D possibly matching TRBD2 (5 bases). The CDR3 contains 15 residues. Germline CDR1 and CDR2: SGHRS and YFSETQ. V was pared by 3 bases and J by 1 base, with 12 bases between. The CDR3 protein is CASSSSSARTDTQYF. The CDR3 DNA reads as TGCGCCAGCAGCTCCAGTAGCGCCCGCACAGATACGCAGTATTTT.

In DNA form, the CDR3 reads TGTGCCAGCTCACCCGACAAGAACACCGGGGAGCTGTTTTTT. This translates into CASSPDKNTGELFF. This chain joins TRBV18 and TRBJ2-2; the D is unclear. The ends were cut back, 3 bases at V and 1 base at J, with 6 bases in the middle. The V gene's germline CDR1 is KGHSH and CDR2 LQKENI. The CDR3 sequence is 14 residues long.

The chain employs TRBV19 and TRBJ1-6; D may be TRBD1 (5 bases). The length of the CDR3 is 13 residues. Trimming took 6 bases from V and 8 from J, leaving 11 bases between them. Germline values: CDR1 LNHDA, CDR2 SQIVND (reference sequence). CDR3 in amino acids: CASRDSGDSPLHF. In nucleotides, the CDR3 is TGTGCCAGTAGAGACAGTGGAGATTCACCCCTCCACTTT.

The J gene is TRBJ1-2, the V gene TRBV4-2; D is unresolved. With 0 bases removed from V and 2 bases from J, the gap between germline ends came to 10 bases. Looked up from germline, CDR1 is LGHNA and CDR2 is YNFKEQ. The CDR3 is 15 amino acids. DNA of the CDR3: TGTGCCAGCAGCCAAGATCCGGGAGTGAACTATGGCTACACCTTC. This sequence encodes CASSQDPGVNYGYTF.

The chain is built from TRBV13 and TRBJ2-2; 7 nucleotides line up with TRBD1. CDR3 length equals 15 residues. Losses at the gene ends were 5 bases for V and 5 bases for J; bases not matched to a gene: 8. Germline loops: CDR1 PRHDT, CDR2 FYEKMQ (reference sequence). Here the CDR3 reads CASSTDRDLTGELFF. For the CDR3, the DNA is TGTGCCAGCAGCACAGACAGGGACCTTACCGGGGAGCTGTTTTTT. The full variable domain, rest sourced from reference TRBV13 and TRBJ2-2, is AAGVIQSPRHLIKEKRETATLKCYPIPRHDTVYWYQQGPGQDPQFLISFYEKMQSDKGSIPDRFSAQQFSDYHSELNMSSLELGDSALYFCASSTDRDLTGELFFGEGSRLTVL.

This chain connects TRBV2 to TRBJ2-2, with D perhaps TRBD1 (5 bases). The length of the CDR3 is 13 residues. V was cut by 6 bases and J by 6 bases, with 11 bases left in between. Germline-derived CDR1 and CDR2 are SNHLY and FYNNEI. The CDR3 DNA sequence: TGTGCCAGCAGCAAGCAGGGTTCCGGGGAGCTGTTTTTT. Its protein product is CASSKQGSGELFF.

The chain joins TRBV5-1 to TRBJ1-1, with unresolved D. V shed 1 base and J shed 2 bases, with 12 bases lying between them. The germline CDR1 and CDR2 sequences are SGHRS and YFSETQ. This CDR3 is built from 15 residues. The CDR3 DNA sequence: TGCGCCAGCAGCTTGTCGGCGGCTGGAAACACTGAAGCTTTCTTT. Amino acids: CASSLSAAGNTEAFF.

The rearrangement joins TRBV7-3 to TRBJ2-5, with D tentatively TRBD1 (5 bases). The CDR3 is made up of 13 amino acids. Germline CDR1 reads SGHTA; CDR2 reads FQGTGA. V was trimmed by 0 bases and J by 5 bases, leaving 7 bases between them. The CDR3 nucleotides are TGTGCCAGCAGCTTAACAGGGGTGGAGACCCAGTACTTC. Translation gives CASSLTGVETQYF.

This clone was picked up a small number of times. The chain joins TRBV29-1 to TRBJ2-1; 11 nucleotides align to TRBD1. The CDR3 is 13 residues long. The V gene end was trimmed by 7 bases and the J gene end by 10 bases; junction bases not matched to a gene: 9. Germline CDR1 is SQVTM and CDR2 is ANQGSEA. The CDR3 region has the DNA TGCAGCGCTCCGGGACAGGGGGTGGGCGAGCAGTTCTTC. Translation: CSAPGQGVGEQFF.

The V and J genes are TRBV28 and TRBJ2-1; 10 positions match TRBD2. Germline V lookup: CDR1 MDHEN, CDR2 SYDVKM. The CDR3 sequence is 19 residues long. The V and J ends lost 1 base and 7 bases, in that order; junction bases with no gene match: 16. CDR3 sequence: CASSLLFWRLAGAGNEQFF. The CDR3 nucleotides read TGTGCCAGCAGTTTATTGTTTTGGCGTCTAGCGGGAGCCGGGAATGAGCAGTTCTTC.

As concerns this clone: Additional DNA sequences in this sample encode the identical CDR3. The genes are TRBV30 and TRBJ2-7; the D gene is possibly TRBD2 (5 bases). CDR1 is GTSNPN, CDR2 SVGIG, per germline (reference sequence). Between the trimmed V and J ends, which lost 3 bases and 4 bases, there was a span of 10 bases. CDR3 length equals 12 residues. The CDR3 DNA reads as TGTGCCTGGAGACGGGGTCCATACGAGCAGTACTTC. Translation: CAWRRGPYEQYF.

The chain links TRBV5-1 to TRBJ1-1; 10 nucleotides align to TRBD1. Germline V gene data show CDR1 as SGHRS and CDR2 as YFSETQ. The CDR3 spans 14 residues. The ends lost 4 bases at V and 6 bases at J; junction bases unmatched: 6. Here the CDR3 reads CASSRDRGNAEAFF. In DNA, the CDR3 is TGCGCCAGCAGCCGGGACAGGGGTAACGCTGAAGCTTTCTTT.

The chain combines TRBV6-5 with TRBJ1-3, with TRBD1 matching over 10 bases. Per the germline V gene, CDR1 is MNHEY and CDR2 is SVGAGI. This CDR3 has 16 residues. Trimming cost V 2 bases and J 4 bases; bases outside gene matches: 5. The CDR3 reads CASSYRQGARGNTIYF. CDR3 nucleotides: TGTGCCAGCAGTTACAGACAGGGGGCAAGAGGAAACACCATATATTTT.

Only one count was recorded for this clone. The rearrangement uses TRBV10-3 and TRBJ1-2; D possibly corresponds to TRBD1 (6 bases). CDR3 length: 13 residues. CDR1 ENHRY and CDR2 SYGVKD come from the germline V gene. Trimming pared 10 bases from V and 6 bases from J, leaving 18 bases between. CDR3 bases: TGTGCCAACTCCTGGGGGGGGCGAGATGGCTACACCTTC. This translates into CANSWGGRDGYTF.

The CDR3 region has the DNA TGTGCCAGCAGCCCCCCGGACTTGCCGAACACCGGGGAGCTGTTTTTT. Protein sequence: CASSPPDLPNTGELFF. The chain has TRBV5-8 and TRBJ2-2; D is possibly TRBD2 (5 bases). Germline lookup yields CDR1 SGHTS and CDR2 YDEGEE. V shed 4 bases and J shed 0 bases, with 13 bases lying between them. The CDR3 covers 16 residues.

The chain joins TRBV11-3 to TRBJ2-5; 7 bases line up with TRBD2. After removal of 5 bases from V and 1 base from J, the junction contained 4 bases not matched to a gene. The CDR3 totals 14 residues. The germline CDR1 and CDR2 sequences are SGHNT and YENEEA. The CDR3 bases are TGTGCCAGCAGCCCGCGACTAGCCCAAGAGACCCAGTACTTC. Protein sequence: CASSPRLAQETQYF.

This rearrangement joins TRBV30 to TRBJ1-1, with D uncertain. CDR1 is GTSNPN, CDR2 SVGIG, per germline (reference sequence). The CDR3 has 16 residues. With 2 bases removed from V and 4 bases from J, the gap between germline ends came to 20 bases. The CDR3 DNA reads TGTGCCTGGAGTTTGGGTTTGACCGCGTGGAGCACTGAAGCTTTCTTT. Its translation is CAWSLGLTAWSTEAFF. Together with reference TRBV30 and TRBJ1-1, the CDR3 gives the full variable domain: SQTIHQWPATLVQPVGSPLSLECTVEGTSNPNLYWYRQAAGRGLQLLFYSVGIGQISSEVPQNLSASRPQDRQFILSSKKLLLSDSGFYLCAWSLGLTAWSTEAFFGQGTRLTVV.

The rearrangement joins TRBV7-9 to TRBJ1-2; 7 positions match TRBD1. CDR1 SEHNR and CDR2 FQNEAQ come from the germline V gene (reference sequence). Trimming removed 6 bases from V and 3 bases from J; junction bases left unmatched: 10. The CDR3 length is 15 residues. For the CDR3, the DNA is TGTGCCAGCAGGGTCGGAGGAGGGGGCGACTATGGCTACACCTTC. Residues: CASRVGGGGDYGYTF.

DNA for the CDR3: TGTGCCACCAGGGGCCTAGCCAAAAACATTCAGTACTTC. It encodes CATRGLAKNIQYF. V gene TRBV24-1 combines with J gene TRBJ2-4; no clear D gene. From germline, CDR1 is KGHDR and CDR2 SFDVKD. This CDR3 is built from 13 residues. V lost 7 bases and J 0 bases, leaving 6 bases between the germline ends.

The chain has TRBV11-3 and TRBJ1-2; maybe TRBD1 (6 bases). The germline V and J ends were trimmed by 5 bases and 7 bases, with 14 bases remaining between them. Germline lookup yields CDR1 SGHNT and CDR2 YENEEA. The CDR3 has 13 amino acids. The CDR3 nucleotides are TGTGCCAGCAGCCAACAGGGAGTAAGTGGCTACACCTTC. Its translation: CASSQQGVSGYTF.

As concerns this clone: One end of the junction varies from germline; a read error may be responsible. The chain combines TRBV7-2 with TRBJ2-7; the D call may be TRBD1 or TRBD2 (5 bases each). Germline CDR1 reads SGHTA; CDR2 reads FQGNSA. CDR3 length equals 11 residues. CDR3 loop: CASSIAGRQYF. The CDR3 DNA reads TGTGCCAGCAGCATAGCAGGGAGGCAGTACTTC.

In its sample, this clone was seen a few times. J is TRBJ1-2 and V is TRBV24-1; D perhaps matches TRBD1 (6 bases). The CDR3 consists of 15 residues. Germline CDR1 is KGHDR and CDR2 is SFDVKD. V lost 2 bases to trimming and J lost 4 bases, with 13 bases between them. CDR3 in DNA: TGTGCCACCAGTGATTCCCGGGGGGCATCCTATGGCTACACCTTC. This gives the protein CATSDSRGASYGYTF.